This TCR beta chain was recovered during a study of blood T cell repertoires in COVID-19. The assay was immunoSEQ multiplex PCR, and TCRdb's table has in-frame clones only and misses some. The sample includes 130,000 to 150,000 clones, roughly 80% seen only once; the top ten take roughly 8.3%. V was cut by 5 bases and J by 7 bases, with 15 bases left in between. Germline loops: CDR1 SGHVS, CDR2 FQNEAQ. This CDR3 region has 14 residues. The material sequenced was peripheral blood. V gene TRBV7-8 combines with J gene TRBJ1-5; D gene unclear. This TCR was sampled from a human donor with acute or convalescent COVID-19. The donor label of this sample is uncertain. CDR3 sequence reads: CASSPLRPFQPQHF. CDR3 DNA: TGTGCCAGCAGCCCACTACGCCCCTTCCAGCCCCAGCATTTT.